The 25 T cell receptor beta chains presented below share a single source sample, sequenced in a study of CD8+CD57+ T cells in acquired aplastic anemia. Patients chosen for sequencing had shown CD8+CD57+ cell expansion by flow cytometry. CDR3 and TCR beta VDJ profiling relied on a genomic DNA template. Using its own MiXCR run on the reads, TCRdb lists one record per CDR3 protein. This table has about 270,000 distinct CDR3 sequences, 82% appearing once. The sample consisted of sorted CD4+, CD8+, or CD8+CD57+ T cells (not recorded which) from PBMCs. All receptors derive from a human donor with aplastic anemia.

The rearrangement links TRBV25-1 to TRBJ2-7; D is ambiguous. Deletions cut 5 bases from V and 5 bases from J, with 13 bases between. The CDR3 totals 13 residues. Germline V CDR1 and CDR2: MGHDK, SYGVNS. CDR3 DNA: TGTGCCAGCAGTAAATTTGTGTCAGACGAGCAGTACGTC. Translation: CASSKFVSDEQYV.

The chain uses TRBV9 and TRBJ1-3; D is possibly TRBD1 (5 bases). V lost 7 bases and J 2 bases, leaving 19 bases between the germline ends. The CDR3 loop spans 16 amino acids. Germline CDR1 and CDR2: SGDLS and YYNGEE. The DNA for the CDR3 is TGTGCCAGCTACGGGGCAGACGGCTACGCTGGAAACACCATATATTTT. This translates into CASYGADGYAGNTIYF.

This clonotype was seen only once. The chain recombines TRBV7-9 with TRBJ2-3; D not resolved. CDR3 length equals 14 residues. Trimming shortened V by 3 bases and J by 8 bases, and 15 bases separated the two germline ends. CDR1 is SEHNR, CDR2 FQNEAQ, per germline (reference sequence). The chain's CDR3 is CASSFLAGPATQYF. The CDR3 bases are TGTGCCAGCAGCTTCCTGGCAGGTCCCGCTACGCAGTATTTT.

The gene calls are TRBV7-2 and TRBJ1-5; 9 nucleotides line up with TRBD1. J was trimmed by 7 bases and V by 4 bases; bases with no gene match: 2. Germline CDR1 is SGHTA and CDR2 is FQGNSA. The CDR3 totals 13 residues. CDR3 nucleotides: TGTGCCAGCAGCTGGGGACAGGGACAGCCCCAGCATTTT. This translates into CASSWGQGQPQHF.

The chain uses TRBV11-3 and TRBJ2-7; D possibly corresponds to TRBD2 (6 bases). V was pared by 5 bases and J by 2 bases, with 13 bases between. CDR1 is SGHNT, CDR2 YENEEA, per germline. There are 14 residues in the CDR3. The CDR3 bases are TGTGCCAGCAGCCCAGCGGGCGGACCCTACGAGCAGTACTTC. Its translation is CASSPAGGPYEQYF.

In regard to this clonotype: The CDR3 carries no conserved terminal phenylalanine or tryptophan, so it likely arises from a read error. No DNA is shown, since the ends of the CDR3 on it are uncertain; the CDR3 is the one TCRdb lists. This rearrangement joins TRBV7-2 to TRBJ1-5. The CDR3 comprises 13 residues, both ends counted. Germline V gene data show CDR1 as SGHTA and CDR2 as FQGNSA. CDR3 sequence reads: CASSLSLAGGETQ.

The chain combines TRBV19 with TRBJ2-2; TRBD1 agrees at 7 bases. This CDR3 has 18 residues. J lost 2 bases, V lost 5 bases, and 14 bases had no gene match. The V gene's germline CDR1 is LNHDA and CDR2 SQIVND (reference sequence). This CDR3 is CASSPSRLQGENTGELFF. The CDR3 DNA reads as TGTGCCAGTAGTCCGTCCCGTCTTCAGGGGGAAAACACCGGGGAGCTGTTTTTT.

As for this clonotype: The germline gene is not matched at one end of the junction; a read error may be the cause. The chain has TRBV7-9 and TRBJ2-1; 7 bases fit TRBD2. The CDR3 is made up of 16 amino acids. Germline values: CDR1 SEHNR, CDR2 FQNEAQ (reference sequence). CDR3 region: CASSLQQSGETHDQFF. CDR3 nucleotide sequence: TGTGCCAGCAGCCTTCAACAAAGCGGGGAGACCCATGACCAGTTCTTC. The complete variable domain, with remaining parts taken from reference TRBV7-9 and TRBJ2-1, reads DTGVSQNPRHKITKRGQNVTFRCDPISEHNRLYWYRQTLGQGPEFLTYFQNEAQLEKSRLLSDRFSAERPKGSFSTLEIQRTEQGDSAMYLCASSLQQSGETHDQFFGPGTRLTVL.

This sequence joins TRBV19 and TRBJ1-4, with D hard to call. CDR3 length equals 17 residues. Trimming stripped 10 bases from V and 4 bases from J, with 25 bases between. The V gene's germline CDR1 is LNHDA and CDR2 SQIVND (reference sequence). CDR3 region: CAIKESSGEQINEKLFF. Written as DNA, the CDR3 is TGTGCCATTAAAGAGTCTTCAGGAGAACAAATTAATGAAAAACTGTTTTTT.

This clonotype was counted a few times. The chain combines TRBV15 with TRBJ2-7; tentative D call: TRBD2 (5 bases). The germline V and J ends were trimmed by 0 bases and 3 bases, with 6 bases remaining between them. Germline CDR1 and CDR2: LNHNV and YYDKDF (reference sequence). This CDR3 spans 13 amino acids. This CDR3 reads CATSREGSYEQYF. The CDR3 bases are TGTGCCACCAGCAGAGAGGGGAGCTACGAGCAGTACTTC.

To note about this clonotype: At one of its ends the junction is not consistent with the germline gene, which may arise from a read error. V gene TRBV7-9 combines with J gene TRBJ1-1; a possible D gene is TRBD1 (6 bases). Germline V gene lookup returns CDR1 SEHNR and CDR2 FQNEAQ (reference sequence). CDR3 length: 15 residues. The CDR3 region has the DNA TGTGCTAGCAGCCTACAAGTGGGGGCCCGGGTCAAGTATTTCTTT. It is translated as CASSLQVGARVKYFF.

This clonotype showed up just once. The CDR3 end shows no conserved phenylalanine or tryptophan, and so a read error is likely. This chain uses TRBV19 with TRBJ2-2; TRBD2 matches 14 bases. This CDR3 comprises 17 residues. Germline values: CDR1 LNHDA, CDR2 SQIVND (reference sequence). As DNA, the CDR3 is TGTGCCTGTAGGATCCCGGGACTAGCGGGAGTCACCGGGGAGCTGTTTCTT. Its protein is CACRIPGLAGVTGELFL.

The chain couples TRBV2 to TRBJ2-7; possibly TRBD1 for D (6 bases). V was clipped by 3 bases and J by 8 bases, with 20 bases between them. Germline V gene sequence: CDR1 SNHLY, CDR2 FYNNEI. This CDR3 is 15 amino acids long. The DNA of the CDR3 is TGTGCCAGCAGTGATTCCCAACAGGGACATTACCAGCAGTACGTC. It translates to CASSDSQQGHYQQYV.

This clonotype was found many times. The J gene is TRBJ2-5, the V gene TRBV7-8; TRBD2 is a possible D gene (6 bases). Germline values: CDR1 SGHVS, CDR2 FQNEAQ. This CDR3 spans 14 amino acids. V was trimmed by 0 bases and J by 11 bases, leaving 16 bases between them. CDR3 nucleotides: TGTGCCAGCAGCTTAGCCAGCGGGCACGATACGCAGTACTTC. Its protein is CASSLASGHDTQYF.

The chain employs TRBV7-9 and TRBJ1-1; tentative D call: TRBD1 (5 bases). CDR3 length equals 13 residues. Trimming removed 1 base from V and 11 bases from J, with 14 bases in between. Germline CDR1 and CDR2: SEHNR and FQNEAQ (reference sequence). The CDR3 reads CASSLDGGNEAFF. As DNA, the CDR3 is TGTGCCAGCAGCTTAGACGGGGGGAATGAGGCTTTCTTT.

This clonotype has a single count. This rearrangement joins TRBV9 to TRBJ2-3; D is unclear. Germline CDR1 and CDR2: SGDLS and YYNGEE. With 4 bases removed from V and 6 bases from J, the gap between germline ends came to 18 bases. This CDR3 is built from 15 residues. This CDR3 is CASSLTSESRDTQYF. The CDR3 DNA follows: TGTGCCAGCAGCTTAACGAGCGAGAGCCGCGATACGCAGTATTTT.

The rearrangement joins TRBV7-8 to TRBJ2-7, with D possibly TRBD1 on 6 matching bases. The CDR3 is 18 residues long. Germline lookup yields CDR1 SGHVS and CDR2 FQNEAQ. V lost 3 bases, J lost 4 bases, and 25 bases lay in between. Here the CDR3 DNA reads TGTGCCAGCAGCTTTCCCCACGGGACAAAAGAGACCCAGTACGAGCAGTACGTC. Translation: CASSFPHGTKETQYEQYV.

The rearrangement joins TRBV7-8 to TRBJ1-2; D remains ambiguous. The CDR3 runs 12 residues. Trimming removed 0 bases at V and 8 bases at J, with 7 bases between. Germline lookup yields CDR1 SGHVS and CDR2 FQNEAQ. Here the CDR3 DNA reads TGTGCCAGCAGCTTAGCGGGCGAAGGCTACACCTTC. It translates to CASSLAGEGYTF.

Only one count was recorded for this clonotype. One junction end disagrees with the germline gene, perhaps due to a read error. The J gene is TRBJ2-3, the V gene TRBV7-2, with D unclear. The CDR3 has 12 amino acids. Germline lookup yields CDR1 SGHTA and CDR2 FQGNSA. CDR3 nucleotides: TGTGCCAGCAGCTCCGGCCCAGATCACCAGAATTTT. This codes for CASSSGPDHQNF. The full variable domain, rest sourced from reference TRBV7-2 and TRBJ2-3, is GAGVSQSPSNKVTEKGKDVELRCDPISGHTALYWYRQSLGQGLEFLIYFQGNSAPDKSGLPSDRFSAERTGGSVSTLTIQRTQQEDSAVYLCASSSGPDHQNFGPGTRLTVL.

This clonotype was seen more than once but under ten times. The chain couples TRBV7-8 to TRBJ2-3; the D gene could be TRBD1 or TRBD2 (6 bases each). V was trimmed by 8 bases and J by 14 bases, leaving 23 bases between them. This CDR3 has 13 amino acids. CDR1 SGHVS and CDR2 FQNEAQ come from the germline V gene. This chain's CDR3 is CASGDGGTAATYF. DNA of the CDR3: TGTGCCAGCGGGGACGGGGGCACAGCTGCGACGTATTTT.

This chain links TRBV7-7 with TRBJ2-5; TRBD2 matches at 10 bases. Trimming cost V 3 bases and J 4 bases; bases outside gene matches: 14. The germline CDR1 and CDR2 sequences are SSHAT and FNYEAQ (reference sequence). The CDR3 is 18 residues long. The CDR3 is CASSLPHRGAGGPETQYF. CDR3 bases: TGTGCCAGCAGCTTGCCCCACCGCGGAGCGGGGGGGCCAGAGACCCAGTACTTC.

A remark on this clonotype: The junction differs from germline at one of its ends, possibly a read error. The chain recombines TRBV27 with TRBJ2-2; weak D call: TRBD1 (6 bases). CDR3 length: 13 amino acids. Germline V lookup: CDR1 MNHEY, CDR2 SMNVEV (reference sequence). CDR3 loop: CASLPGDTGELCF. The CDR3 nucleotides read TGTGCCAGCTTGCCAGGGGACACCGGGGAGCTTTGCTTT.

As to this clonotype: The conserved closing phenylalanine or tryptophan is absent in this CDR3, likely reflecting a read error. The limits of the CDR3 on the DNA are not certain, so only TCRdb's listed CDR3 is given. The rearrangement uses TRBV2 and TRBJ2-5; whether TRBD1, the table's D call, matches the DNA was not checked. The CDR3 is 15 residues long, counting both termini. Per germline, CDR1 SNHLY and CDR2 FYNNEI. CDR3 loop: CASGDGGTGTQNFYP.

This clonotype was picked up one time. One end of the junction is discordant with germline, which a read error may explain. This sequence joins TRBV7-9 and TRBJ2-2; 12 nucleotides line up with TRBD2. The CDR3 has 17 residues. Germline CDR1 and CDR2: SEHNR and FQNEAQ (reference sequence). The CDR3 here is CASSPKTSGGRYGQLFF. The CDR3 coding sequence is TGTGCCAGCAGCCCAAAAACTAGCGGGGGGCGCTACGGGCAGCTGTTTTTT.

For this clonotype: The DNA is left out, because the CDR3 cannot be placed on it with certainty; the CDR3 is given as TCRdb lists it. The chain has TRBV7-8 and TRBJ2-7; the table's D call TRBD2 went unverified against the DNA. The CDR3 has 15 residues if both end residues are counted. Germline V gene sequence: CDR1 SGHVS, CDR2 FQNEAQ. CDR3 in amino acids: CASSSGASEQYVGYF.